A single sample is the source of the 9 T cell receptor beta chains below, sequenced in a study of cytotoxic CD8 clonotypes in ibrutinib-treated CLL. Sequencing was performed with immunoSEQ multiplex PCR; in TCRdb, only in-frame clones are kept and a portion is missing. The table includes some 100,000 clones, 58% detected once. This specimen was PBMCs, taken after 24 months of ibrutinib treatment. The receptor set was obtained from a human donor with chronic lymphocytic leukemia.

This clone was seen a single time. The V and J genes are TRBV4-2 and TRBJ1-1, with D maybe TRBD1 (6 bases). Trimming removed 2 bases at V and 5 bases at J, with 12 bases between. Germline-derived CDR1 and CDR2 are LGHNA and YNFKEQ. This CDR3 spans 14 amino acids. Here the CDR3 DNA reads TGTGCCAGCAGCCAACCGCAGGGGAGGACTGAAGCTTTCTTT. This sequence encodes CASSQPQGRTEAFF.

Here the CDR3 reads CASSATGRNQPQHF. The CDR3 DNA sequence: TGTGCCAGCAGCGCGACAGGTCGAAATCAGCCCCAGCATTTT. J is TRBJ1-5 and V is TRBV6-5, with D possibly TRBD1 on 6 matching bases. CDR3 length: 14 residues. V shed 6 bases and J shed 4 bases, with 13 bases lying between them. Germline V gives CDR1 MNHEY, CDR2 SVGAGI.

This clone came up a few times. The rearrangement uses TRBV7-9 and TRBJ1-1; TRBD1 might be the D (6 bases). The CDR3 consists of 13 residues. Germline V gives CDR1 SEHNR, CDR2 FQNEAQ (reference sequence). Trimming removed 5 bases from V and 1 base from J, with 8 bases in between. The CDR3 nucleotides are TGTGCCAGCAGCGAACAGGGGAACACTGAAGCTTTCTTT. Protein: CASSEQGNTEAFF.

V is TRBV6-6 and J is TRBJ1-4; tentatively, D is TRBD1 (5 bases). CDR1 MNHNY and CDR2 SVGAGI come from the germline V gene (reference sequence). Between the trimmed V and J ends, which lost 7 bases and 1 base, there was a span of 10 bases. The CDR3 is 14 residues long. The CDR3 is CASMWDGTNEKLFF. CDR3 nucleotides: TGTGCCAGCATGTGGGACGGAACTAATGAAAAACTGTTTTTT.

This rearrangement joins TRBV7-2 to TRBJ1-2; no clear D gene. V was pared by 5 bases and J by 4 bases, with 14 bases between. The CDR3 is 14 residues long. The germline V gene encodes CDR1 SGHTA and CDR2 FQGNSA. The CDR3 DNA is TGTGCCAGCAGCCCCTCAAAGGGAGCCTATGGCTACACCTTC. It encodes CASSPSKGAYGYTF.

This chain uses TRBV5-1 with TRBJ2-5; 14 bases align to TRBD2. Germline assignment: CDR1 SGHRS and CDR2 YFSETQ. The J segment lost 8 bases and the V segment lost 2 bases, leaving 2 bases of the junction unmatched. This CDR3 contains 14 residues. In nucleotides, the CDR3 is TGCGCCAGCAGCTTTGGACTAGCGGGGGGAACCCAGTACTTC. Its protein is CASSFGLAGGTQYF.

This sequence joins TRBV19 and TRBJ2-1; 11 positions agree with TRBD2. The CDR3 has 17 amino acids. Germline lookup yields CDR1 LNHDA and CDR2 SQIVND (reference sequence). With V trimmed by 8 bases and J by 1 base, 10 bases remained unmatched. In DNA, the CDR3 is TGTGCCAGTGGCGAGACTAGCGGGGCGGGGTCCTACAATGAGCAGTTCTTC. The encoded protein is CASGETSGAGSYNEQFF. Looking up the rest from reference TRBV19 and TRBJ2-1 gives the full variable domain: DGGITQSPKYLFRKEGQNVTLSCEQNLNHDAMYWYRQDPGQGLRLIYYSQIVNDFQKGDIAEGYSVSREKKESFPLTVTSAQKNPTAFYLCASGETSGAGSYNEQFFGPGTRLTVL.

This chain joins TRBV6-5 and TRBJ2-5; 7 bases fit TRBD1. The CDR3 extends over 14 amino acids. The V segment lost 4 bases and the J segment 5 bases; nucleotides outside the gene matches: 7. The germline V gene encodes CDR1 MNHEY and CDR2 SVGAGI. The CDR3 loop is CASSSTGRRETQYF. CDR3 in DNA: TGTGCCAGCAGTTCGACAGGGCGTAGGGAGACCCAGTACTTC.

This clone has a count of ten or more. This chain connects TRBV11-3 to TRBJ2-5; D is possibly TRBD1 (6 bases). Germline CDR1 and CDR2: SGHNT and YENEEA. V dropped 1 base and J dropped 4 bases, with 13 bases sitting between them. This CDR3 is 15 amino acids long. The CDR3 DNA reads as TGTGCCAGCAGCTTAGGGGGACATAACGGAGAGACCCAGTACTTC. Encoded protein: CASSLGGHNGETQYF.